This T cell receptor (beta chain) was sequenced in a study of blood T cell repertoires in COVID-19. Study at large: COVID-19 samples from acute and convalescent phases originated in the United States, Italy and Spain.

The CDR3 sequence is 15 residues long. J was trimmed by 11 bases and V by 0 bases; bases with no gene match: 7. Data came from immunoSEQ multiplex PCR; TCRdb stores just in-frame clones and leaves some out. This sample has 65,000 to 70,000 clones, with roughly 87% found just once. The V call is TRBV23-1, the J call TRBJ1-6, with TRBD1 matching over 7 bases. TRBV23-1 is labeled an ORF, and its function is uncertain. The sequencing sample was made of peripheral blood. The sequence came from an elderly man with acute or convalescent COVID-19. CDR3 in amino acids: CASSQSTGRCPPLHF. CDR3 coding DNA: TGCGCCAGCAGTCAATCGACAGGGCGTTGTCCACCCCTCCACTTT.